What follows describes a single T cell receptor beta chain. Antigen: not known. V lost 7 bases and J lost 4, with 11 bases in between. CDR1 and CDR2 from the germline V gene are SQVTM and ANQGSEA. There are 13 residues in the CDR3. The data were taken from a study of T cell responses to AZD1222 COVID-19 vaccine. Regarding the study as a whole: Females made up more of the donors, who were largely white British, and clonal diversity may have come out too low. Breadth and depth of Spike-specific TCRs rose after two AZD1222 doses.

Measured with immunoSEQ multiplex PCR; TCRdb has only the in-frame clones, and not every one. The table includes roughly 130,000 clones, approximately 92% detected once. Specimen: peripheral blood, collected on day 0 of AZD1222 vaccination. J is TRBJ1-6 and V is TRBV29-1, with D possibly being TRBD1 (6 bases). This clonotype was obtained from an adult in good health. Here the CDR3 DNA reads TGCAGCGCCAGGACAGAGTATAATTCACCCCTCCACTTT. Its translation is CSARTEYNSPLHF.